The 23 T cell receptor beta chains below all came from one sample that was sequenced in a study of beta chain features in type 1 diabetes. General study results and limits: The study found moderately but significantly shorter TCRB CDR3s in all four CD4+ subsets of Type 1 diabetes patients.

These receptors have no known antigen. Expressed TCRB transcripts got sequenced, as all isolated RNA was reverse transcribed. Clones were read by immunoSEQ multiplex PCR, and TCRdb kept only the in-frame ones, dropping some. The data contain over 90,000 clones, approximately 30% of them seen just once; the ten biggest clones take up 0.5% to 0.55%. Sequenced: central memory CD4+ T cells from blood. The receptor source for this set is a woman between 18 and 30 years old with type 1 diabetes.

This clone was seen only a few times. The J gene is TRBJ2-2, the V gene TRBV5-1; D ambiguous. The V and J ends lost 0 bases and 0 bases respectively, with 6 bases between them. CDR1 SGHRS and CDR2 YFSETQ come from the germline V gene. The CDR3 extends over 15 amino acids. CDR3 DNA sequence: TGCGCCAGCAGCTTGGCTGCAGCGAACACCGGGGAGCTGTTTTTT. Amino acids: CASSLAAANTGELFF.

The J gene is TRBJ1-2, the V gene TRBV5-1, with a possible D match to TRBD1 (5 bases). The germline V gene encodes CDR1 SGHRS and CDR2 YFSETQ. The CDR3 has 15 residues. The V end lost 0 bases, the J end lost 7 bases, and 16 bases lay between the germline ends. CDR3 nucleotide sequence: TGCGCCAGCAGCTTGGCACCAGGGTTCTCGGGTGGCTACACCTTC. Translating it yields CASSLAPGFSGGYTF.

This clone was recorded a few times. The V call is TRBV11-2, the J call TRBJ2-4; TRBD2 agrees at 7 bases. J was trimmed by 8 bases and V by 4 bases; bases with no gene match: 8. The CDR3 spans 14 residues. Germline CDR1 is SGHAT and CDR2 is FQNNGV. CDR3 sequence: CASSSRRGGDIQYF. The CDR3 bases are TGTGCCAGCAGCTCTCGCCGTGGGGGGGACATTCAGTACTTC.

For the CDR3, the DNA is TGTGCCAGCCCAGTTCTTTGCGTTGAGGTACGCGAGCAGTACGTC. Translating gives CASPVLCVEVREQYV. The chain has TRBV6-4 and TRBJ2-7, with unresolved D. Germline CDR1 and CDR2: MRHNA and SNTAGT. CDR3 size: 15 residues. V lost 8 bases to trimming and J lost 6 bases, with 23 bases between them.

This chain joins TRBV6-5 and TRBJ2-7; 8 bases are a match to TRBD2. With V trimmed by 4 bases and J by 4 bases, 9 bases remained unmatched. Germline V gene data show CDR1 as MNHEY and CDR2 as SVGAGI. This CDR3 is 15 amino acids long. The CDR3 coding sequence is TGTGCCAGCAGTTCTACGGGAGGGGCAAGGTACGAGCAGTACTTC. It translates to CASSSTGGARYEQYF.

This clone came up a few times. The V gene is TRBV7-2, the J gene TRBJ2-1; maybe TRBD2 (6 bases). Trimming stripped 0 bases from V and 9 bases from J, with 15 bases between. From germline, CDR1 is SGHTA and CDR2 FQGNSA. This CDR3 region has 15 residues. The CDR3 DNA is TGTGCCAGCAGCTTAGCGGGCGGGATTAGGGGTGAGCAGTTCTTC. It yields the protein CASSLAGGIRGEQFF.

The chain carries TRBV18 and TRBJ2-1; TRBD2 matches 12 bases. Germline CDR1 reads KGHSH; CDR2 reads LQKENI. V gave up 5 bases and J gave up 10 bases; unmatched junction bases: 12. The CDR3 is made up of 16 amino acids. CDR3 protein: CASSGDQGLAGSEQFF. The CDR3 nucleotides read TGTGCCAGCTCAGGTGACCAAGGACTAGCGGGATCGGAGCAGTTCTTC.

The chain links TRBV10-3 to TRBJ2-5, with 10 bases that match TRBD1. Germline CDR1 ENHRY, CDR2 SYGVKD. The CDR3 is 18 amino acids. J was trimmed by 2 bases and V by 8 bases; bases with no gene match: 17. The CDR3 region has the DNA TGTGCCATCGGGCAACAGTCCGGGACAGGGGTCACTCAAGAGACCCAGTACTTC. Translating gives CAIGQQSGTGVTQETQYF.

V is TRBV14 and J is TRBJ2-2; TRBD1 is a possible D gene (5 bases). Trimming pared 5 bases from V and 4 bases from J, leaving 11 bases between. CDR1 is SGHDN and CDR2 is FVKESK in the germline V gene. The CDR3 has 14 residues. CDR3 sequence: CASSSLQGTGELFF. CDR3 sequence (DNA): TGTGCCAGCAGCTCCCTGCAGGGCACCGGGGAGCTGTTTTTT.

This chain connects TRBV7-8 to TRBJ1-1; D might be TRBD1 (5 bases). The CDR3 length is 15 residues. V was cut by 3 bases and J by 4 bases, with 15 bases left in between. Per germline, CDR1 SGHVS and CDR2 FQNEAQ. CDR3 protein: CASSFSTGGGTEAFF. CDR3 sequence (DNA): TGTGCCAGCAGCTTTTCAACTGGCGGGGGCACTGAAGCTTTCTTT.

The V call is TRBV5-6, the J call TRBJ2-4; D may be TRBD2 (6 bases). Germline-derived CDR1 and CDR2 are SGHDT and YYEEEE. Trimming removed 3 bases at V and 6 bases at J, with 13 bases between. This CDR3 has 14 residues. The CDR3 is CASSSLSGVNIQYF. DNA of the CDR3: TGTGCCAGCAGCTCCCTTAGCGGCGTAAACATTCAGTACTTC.

The table lists this clone with a few counts. This sequence joins TRBV19 and TRBJ1-1; 9 bases match TRBD1. The CDR3 extends over 13 amino acids. The ends lost 4 bases at V and 5 bases at J; junction bases unmatched: 2. CDR1 and CDR2 (germline): LNHDA, SQIVND (reference sequence). The CDR3 nucleotides are TGTGCCAGTAGTAGGACAGGGGTGACTGAAGCTTTCTTT. Its protein product is CASSRTGVTEAFF.

This clone was counted only a few times. The J gene is TRBJ2-1, the V gene TRBV5-1; no clear D. Germline loops: CDR1 SGHRS, CDR2 YFSETQ. CDR3 length: 15 amino acids. Trimming removed 2 bases at V and 5 bases at J, with 14 bases between. The CDR3 protein is CASSFQPGPDNEQFF. For the CDR3, the DNA is TGCGCCAGCAGCTTCCAACCGGGTCCGGACAATGAGCAGTTCTTC.

The chain is built from TRBV28 and TRBJ1-1; the D gene is possibly TRBD1 (5 bases). Germline loops: CDR1 MDHEN, CDR2 SYDVKM. The CDR3 spans 12 residues. V lost 7 bases to trimming and J lost 3 bases, with 9 bases between them. CDR3: CASIQQDTEAFF. CDR3 nucleotides: TGTGCCAGCATACAACAGGACACTGAAGCTTTCTTT.

Only a few counts were recorded for this clone. The gene calls are TRBV29-1 and TRBJ2-1; no clear D gene. The CDR3 has 18 residues. Germline CDR1 reads SQVTM; CDR2 reads ANQGSEA. V was clipped by 4 bases and J by 0 bases, with 22 bases between them. As DNA, the CDR3 is TGCAGCGTTGCTGGCGCGGCTCCCCTTAAAAGCTCCTACAATGAGCAGTTCTTC. Translating gives CSVAGAAPLKSSYNEQFF.

The gene calls are TRBV27 and TRBJ1-1; 7 bases are shared with TRBD1. Germline CDR1 MNHEY, CDR2 SMNVEV (reference sequence). Trimming took 3 bases from V and 1 from J; bases not matched to a gene: 8. CDR3 length: 16 residues. CDR3 loop: CASSLGQQRPNTEAFF. For the CDR3, the DNA is TGTGCCAGCAGTTTGGGACAGCAGAGACCGAACACTGAAGCTTTCTTT.

This clone was detected a few times. The J gene is TRBJ2-2, the V gene TRBV5-1; 11 bases map to TRBD1. CDR1 is SGHRS and CDR2 is YFSETQ in the germline V gene. With V trimmed by 4 bases and J by 5 bases, 13 bases remained unmatched. There are 18 residues in the CDR3. CDR3 coding DNA: TGCGCCAGCAGCCCCGGACAGGGGGCTCCCCTTTTGACCGGGGAGCTGTTTTTT. Translating it yields CASSPGQGAPLLTGELFF.

The chain couples TRBV7-2 to TRBJ2-7, with 12 bases lining up with TRBD2. The CDR3 covers 18 residues. CDR1 and CDR2 (germline): SGHTA, FQGNSA. The V gene end was trimmed by 4 bases and the J gene end by 6 bases; junction bases not matched to a gene: 16. CDR3 DNA sequence: TGTGCCAGCAGCTCTAGGACTAGCGGGGATGGCCCGGGCAGCGAGCAGTACTTC. This gives the protein CASSSRTSGDGPGSEQYF.

The chain recombines TRBV11-2 with TRBJ1-1; D is undetermined. Germline CDR1 is SGHAT and CDR2 is FQNNGV. The CDR3 runs 15 residues. With 7 bases removed from V and 1 base from J, the gap between germline ends came to 16 bases. Written as DNA, the CDR3 is TGTGCCAGCATTAAAATAGCGTATCCGAACACTGAAGCTTTCTTT. Translated, it gives CASIKIAYPNTEAFF.

This chain uses TRBV7-6 with TRBJ2-5; 9 bases map to TRBD2. The length of the CDR3 is 14 residues. V lost 8 bases, J lost 4 bases, and 8 bases stayed unmatched. Germline CDR1 and CDR2: SGHVS and FNYEAQ. DNA for the CDR3: TGTGCCAGCCAAATAAGCGGGAGGCGAGAGACCCAGTACTTC. This encodes CASQISGRRETQYF. Variable domain in full (rest from reference TRBV7-6 and TRBJ2-5): GAGVSQSPRYKVTKRGQDVALRCDPISGHVSLYWYRQALGQGPEFLTYFNYEAQQDKSGLPNDRFSAERPEGSISTLTIQRTEQRDSAMYRCASQISGRRETQYFGPGTRLLVL.

This clone was seen a few times. The chain has TRBV28 and TRBJ2-1; D perhaps matches TRBD2 (6 bases). The CDR3 extends over 18 amino acids. Germline CDR1 reads MDHEN; CDR2 reads SYDVKM. V was shortened by 3 bases and J by 8 bases, with 26 bases between the two germline ends. This CDR3 is CASSFLGPNRGILYEQFF. The CDR3, as DNA: TGTGCCAGCAGTTTTTTAGGCCCTAATCGGGGGATCTTGTATGAGCAGTTCTTC.

This clone was seen more than once but under ten times. The genes are TRBV5-1 and TRBJ2-1; maybe TRBD2 (7 bases). Trimming took off 0 bases at V and 6 bases at J, with 13 bases between the two ends. The CDR3 extends over 15 amino acids. Germline lookup yields CDR1 SGHRS and CDR2 YFSETQ. The DNA for the CDR3 is TGCGCCAGCAGCTTGGAGGGGGGGGTGGGCAATGAGCAGTTCTTC. This codes for CASSLEGGVGNEQFF.

The count of this clone is one. Relative to the germline gene, one junction end is altered; a read error may explain this. Other DNA sequences in this sample translate to the same CDR3. The gene calls are TRBV4-2 and TRBJ2-1, with 7 bases identical to TRBD2. Germline V gives CDR1 LGHNA, CDR2 YNFKEQ. The CDR3 extends over 17 amino acids. The CDR3 here is CASSQEYRGRAYNEQFF. DNA of the CDR3: TGTGCCAGCAGCCAAGAATACAGAGGGAGGGCCTACAATGAGCAATTCTTC.